This T cell receptor (beta chain) was recovered during a study of blood T cell repertoires in COVID-19. TCRdb's copy holds only in-frame clones and misses some; the assay was immunoSEQ multiplex PCR. Counted here are about 300,000 clones, approximately 84% occurring once; the ten biggest clones make up roughly 1.5%. Unmatched junction bases numbered 13, after V lost 0 bases and J lost 9 bases. CDR3 size: 17 residues. The germline CDR1 and CDR2 sequences are SEHNR and FQNEAQ (reference sequence). The rearrangement joins TRBV7-9 to TRBJ2-1; 8 nucleotides match TRBD2. The sample taken for sequencing was peripheral blood. This TCR was recovered from a human donor with COVID-19, enrolled during active disease. The donor label of this sample is uncertain. CDR3 region: CASSLALGGGMKSEQFF. Here the CDR3 DNA reads TGTGCCAGCAGCTTAGCGCTTGGCGGGGGGATGAAGAGTGAGCAGTTCTTC.